Following are 8 T cell receptor beta chains from one sample sequenced in a study of blood T cell repertoires in COVID-19. Produced via immunoSEQ multiplex PCR; TCRdb's table is partial and in-frame only. The data show under 150,000 clones, 85% to 90% seen once. Sequencing was carried out using peripheral blood. The receptors were gathered from a middle-aged woman with acute or convalescent COVID-19.

V usage is TRBV2 and J usage is TRBJ1-1; possible D gene TRBD1, 5 bases. V was trimmed by 5 bases and J by 1 base, leaving 11 bases between them. The CDR3 has 14 residues. Germline V gives CDR1 SNHLY, CDR2 FYNNEI. The CDR3 DNA reads TGTGCCAGCAGTCCCCAAGACAGGAACACTGAAGCTTTCTTT. Amino acid sequence: CASSPQDRNTEAFF.

This chain uses TRBV4-3 with TRBJ1-6, with TRBD1 identical over 9 bases. CDR3 size: 16 residues. Germline CDR1 and CDR2: LGHNA and YSLEER. J lost 8 bases, V lost 0 bases, and 5 bases had no gene match. The CDR3 sequence: CASSQEVRTGDSPLHF. The CDR3 nucleotides are TGCGCCAGCAGCCAAGAAGTGAGGACAGGGGATTCACCCCTCCACTTT.

To note about this clone: The same CDR3 arises from other DNA sequences in this sample as well. The V and J genes are TRBV5-5 and TRBJ1-1; possible D gene TRBD1, 5 bases. Germline V gives CDR1 SGHKS, CDR2 YYEKEE (reference sequence). V lost 0 bases, J lost 5 bases, and 11 bases lay in between. The CDR3 extends over 14 amino acids. CDR3 protein: CASSLAGAWTEAFF. CDR3 nucleotides: TGTGCCAGCAGCTTGGCTGGGGCATGGACTGAAGCTTTCTTT.

The rearrangement joins TRBV27 to TRBJ2-3, with TRBD1 identical over 8 bases. Looked up from germline, CDR1 is MNHEY and CDR2 is SMNVEV (reference sequence). The V segment lost 6 bases and the J segment 4 bases; nucleotides outside the gene matches: 6. The CDR3 sequence is 14 residues long. The CDR3 bases are TGTGCCAGCAGCCACGGACAGGGAGCAGATACGCAGTATTTT. This gives the protein CASSHGQGADTQYF.

This sequence joins TRBV9 and TRBJ2-3; 7 bases match TRBD2. Germline V CDR1 and CDR2: SGDLS, YYNGEE. There are 15 residues in the CDR3. Trimming took 4 bases from V and 8 from J; bases not matched to a gene: 13. CDR3 DNA sequence: TGTGCCAGCAGCACCAGCGGGACTGTTGTTGGTACGCAGTATTTT. Amino acids: CASSTSGTVVGTQYF.

This clone came up once. The genes are TRBV6-2 or TRBV6-3 and TRBJ1-5; 11 bases map to TRBD1. J gave up 4 bases and V 5 bases, and 13 bases lay outside the gene matches. The CDR3 extends over 18 amino acids. Germline CDR1 and CDR2: MNHEY and SVGEGT. The CDR3 protein is CASSTAGQGVRSNQPQHF. CDR3 bases: TGTGCCAGCAGTACCGCGGGACAGGGGGTAAGATCGAATCAGCCCCAGCATTTT.

This clone was found a few times. This sequence joins TRBV3-1 (or the pseudogene TRBV3-2) and TRBJ2-3, with TRBD2 matching over 10 bases. This CDR3 contains 18 residues. V shed 0 bases, J shed 3 bases, and the junction held 9 bases outside the gene matches. The germline V gene encodes CDR1 LGHDT and CDR2 YNNKEL (reference sequence). The CDR3 reads CASSQDEAGGSPTDTQYF. The CDR3 DNA reads as TGTGCCAGCAGCCAAGATGAAGCGGGAGGGAGTCCGACAGATACGCAGTATTTT.

The chain is built from TRBV9 and TRBJ2-1, with TRBD2 matching over 9 bases. The CDR3 is made up of 16 amino acids. Trimming took 2 bases from V and 4 from J; bases not matched to a gene: 7. Germline V gene data show CDR1 as SGDLS and CDR2 as YYNGEE. CDR3 protein: CASSVVPSGGYNEQFF. The CDR3 region has the DNA TGTGCCAGCAGCGTGGTGCCGAGCGGGGGGTACAATGAGCAGTTCTTC. Looking up the rest from reference TRBV9 and TRBJ2-1 gives the full variable domain: DSGVTQTPKHLITATGQRVTLRCSPRSGDLSVYWYQQSLDQGLQFLIQYYNGEERAKGNILERFSAQQFPDLHSELNLSSLELGDSALYFCASSVVPSGGYNEQFFGPGTRLTVL.